This is a list of T cell receptor beta chains from one sample in a study of blood T cells in healthy people across ages. TCRdb reprocessed the 5' RACE reads via MiXCR and lists one record per CDR3 protein. In the table there are roughly 2 million distinct CDR3 sequences, about 50% of which are singletons. What was sequenced was blood. These receptors came from a woman aged 40 to 50 in good health. The CDR3 runs from the conserved cysteine through the conserved F or W. A D gene is named only where the DNA matches it firmly. Part of the rows lack a size; the others show once, few, many or a class for expanded clones.

clone_size	d_call	v_call	j_call	cdr3_aa	cdr3_nt
few	TRBD1	TRBV4-3	TRBJ2-5	CASSPQEDRGETQYF	TGCGCCAGCAGCCCTCAAGAGGACAGGGGGGAGACCCAGTACTTC
-	-	TRBV27	TRBJ1-2	CASSSLSATAVDGYTF	TGTGCCAGCAGTTCTTTGAGCGCGACAGCCGTTGATGGCTACACCTTC
-	-	TRBV27	TRBJ1-5	CASSSGTRNQPQHF	TGTGCCAGCAGTAGTGGTACCCGCAATCAGCCCCAGCATTTT
-	TRBD2	TRBV20-1	TRBJ2-5	CSAMRTSGGNQETQYF	TGCAGTGCTATGCGGACTAGCGGGGGGAACCAAGAGACCCAGTACTTC
-	-	TRBV27	TRBJ1-1	CASSLKTENTEAFF	TGTGCCAGCAGTCTAAAGACAGAGAACACTGAAGCTTTCTTT
once	-	TRBV7-2	TRBJ1-2	CASSSQLPGTNYGYTF	TGTGCCAGCAGCTCCCAACTGCCTGGGACTAACTATGGCTACACCTTC
-	TRBD2	TRBV25-1	TRBJ2-7	CASSDLTSGLSYEQYF	TGTGCCAGCAGTGATCTTACTAGCGGCCTATCCTACGAGCAGTACTTC
-	-	TRBV5-1	TRBJ2-3	CASSLAGFPDTQYF	TGCGCCAGCAGCTTGGCTGGGTTCCCAGATACGCAGTATTTT
-	-	TRBV4-1	TRBJ2-1	CASSHLQGEQFF	TGCGCCAGCAGCCACCTCCAAGGGGAGCAGTTCTTC
once	-	TRBV3-1	TRBJ2-7	CASSSRIGRGIRQGFYEQYF	TGTGCCAGCAGCAGCCGAATTGGCAGGGGTATTCGTCAGGGGTTTTACGAGCAGTACTTC
few	-	TRBV12-3/TRBV12-4	TRBJ1-1	CASSSDGTTEAFF	TGTGCCAGCAGCTCGGATGGGACCACTGAAGCTTTCTTT
-	TRBD2	TRBV18	TRBJ2-7	CATSPPGLAGLGAYEQYF	TGTGCCACTTCGCCCCCGGGACTAGCGGGCCTAGGGGCCTACGAGCAGTACTTC
few	TRBD1	TRBV4-3	TRBJ2-1	CASSQGPGQGNNEQFF	TGCGCCAGCAGCCAAGGGCCGGGACAGGGGAATAATGAGCAGTTCTTC
few	-	TRBV6-6	TRBJ2-7	CASRTRGGLRQYF	TGTGCCAGCAGGACCCGTGGGGGGCTTAGGCAGTACTTC
-	-	TRBV29-1	TRBJ2-5	CSATQTRDGTQYF	TGCAGCGCGACGCAGACCCGCGATGGGACCCAGTACTTC
few	-	TRBV5-1	TRBJ1-4	CASSLAPTGLNEKLFF	TGCGCCAGCAGCTTGGCCCCGACAGGTCTAAATGAAAAACTGTTTTTT